The 32 T cell receptor beta chains given below trace back to one sample, sequenced in a study of cytomegalovirus exposure and HLA in healthy donors. PCR involved 60 Vbeta and 13 Jbeta primers. Sequencing was performed with immunoSEQ multiplex PCR; in TCRdb, only in-frame clones are kept and a portion is missing. The sample records over 150,000 clones, about 77% being singletons. Specimen: PBMCs. The receptors derive from a woman aged 40 to 55 in good health and CMV-seropositive.

V and J are TRBV27 and TRBJ2-7; 10 bases are shared with TRBD2. Germline V gives CDR1 MNHEY, CDR2 SMNVEV (reference sequence). This CDR3 has 16 amino acids. V lost 4 bases, J lost 2 bases, and 8 bases stayed unmatched. For the CDR3, the DNA is TGTGCCAGCAGTTCCGCGGGAACTAGCGGGGCCTACGAGCAGTACTTC. Protein: CASSSAGTSGAYEQYF.

V and J are TRBV7-2 and TRBJ1-1; 8 nucleotides agree with TRBD1. Germline trimming cut 5 bases from V and 9 bases from J; bases unmatched to any gene: 8. Germline assignment: CDR1 SGHTA and CDR2 FQGNSA. The CDR3 has 13 residues. For the CDR3, the DNA is TGTGCCAGCAGCCCGGGACAGGCAACGAAAGCTTTCTTT. Protein product: CASSPGQATKAFF.

This chain connects TRBV14 to TRBJ2-5, with 8 bases matching TRBD1. Trimming took 2 bases from V and 3 from J; bases not matched to a gene: 8. The CDR3 is made up of 16 amino acids. Germline V lookup: CDR1 SGHDN, CDR2 FVKESK. CDR3 bases: TGTGCCAGCAGCCAATGGGGGAGACAGGGGAAAGAGACCCAGTACTTC. Translated, it gives CASSQWGRQGKETQYF.

This clone has a handful of counts. The rearrangement links TRBV7-2 to TRBJ1-4, with a tentative D call TRBD1 (5 bases). Germline V gene sequence: CDR1 SGHTA, CDR2 FQGNSA. The CDR3 contains 16 residues. With 2 bases removed from V and 4 bases from J, the gap between germline ends came to 14 bases. In DNA, the CDR3 is TGTGCCAGCAGCTTAAGGCCCCAGGGTGGTAATGAAAAACTGTTTTTT. Protein: CASSLRPQGGNEKLFF.

The genes are TRBV5-4 and TRBJ2-1; 10 nucleotides agree with TRBD2. The CDR3 has 16 amino acids. V gave up 6 bases and J gave up 7 bases; unmatched junction bases: 13. From germline, CDR1 is SGHNT and CDR2 YYREEE (reference sequence). The CDR3 is CASNSMSAGGLNEQFF. The CDR3 DNA follows: TGTGCCAGCAACTCGATGTCAGCGGGGGGGTTAAATGAGCAGTTCTTC.

This clone was detected only a few times. This chain uses TRBV21-1 with TRBJ1-5; the D call of TRBD1 is as the table states it, not checked on the DNA. TRBV21-1 is given as a pseudogene. This CDR3 has 17 amino acids. Written as DNA, the CDR3 is TGTGCCAGCAGCAAAGAAGGCAGGAACAATAGCAATCAGCCCCAGCATTTT. Translated: CASSKEGRNNSNQPQHF.

The CDR3 DNA sequence: TGTGCCTGGAGTGTACAGGGATATGATTCACCCCTCCACTTT. It yields the protein CAWSVQGYDSPLHF. J is TRBJ1-6 and V is TRBV30; D perhaps matches TRBD1 (6 bases). The CDR3 spans 14 residues. Between the trimmed V and J ends, which lost 0 bases and 8 bases, there was a span of 11 bases. CDR1 is GTSNPN, CDR2 SVGIG, per germline (reference sequence).

This chain uses TRBV6-5 with TRBJ1-2, with 8 positions matching TRBD1. CDR1 MNHEY and CDR2 SVGAGI come from the germline V gene. J gave up 4 bases and V 2 bases, and 6 bases lay outside the gene matches. The CDR3 covers 15 residues. As DNA, the CDR3 is TGTGCCAGCAGTTACCGCCAGGGGGCTAGCTATGGCTACACCTTC. This encodes CASSYRQGASYGYTF.

This chain connects TRBV30 to TRBJ1-1; 10 positions match TRBD1. The germline V gene encodes CDR1 GTSNPN and CDR2 SVGIG (reference sequence). The CDR3 sequence is 16 residues long. Germline trimming cut 0 bases from V and 1 base from J; bases unmatched to any gene: 5. In DNA form, the CDR3 reads TGTGCCTGGAGTGTAACCAGGACAGGGGGGAACACTGAAGCTTTCTTT. Translating gives CAWSVTRTGGNTEAFF.

This clone was seen only once. V gene TRBV7-9 combines with J gene TRBJ1-3; D is unclear. The CDR3 sequence is 14 residues long. Germline CDR1 and CDR2: SEHNR and FQNEAQ (reference sequence). The germline V and J ends were trimmed by 7 bases and 4 bases, with 14 bases remaining between them. Here the CDR3 reads CASIVDGVGNTIYF. CDR3 DNA sequence: TGTGCCAGCATCGTAGACGGGGTGGGAAACACCATATATTTT.

This clone was observed once. V is TRBV6-1 and J is TRBJ2-4; 8 bases fit TRBD1. CDR3 length equals 14 residues. Germline V CDR1 and CDR2: MNHNS, SASEGT. With 6 bases clipped from V and 0 bases from J, the junction kept 1 base outside the gene matches. CDR3 bases: TGTGCCAGCAGGACAGGGGAAGCCAAAAACATTCAGTACTTC. It is translated as CASRTGEAKNIQYF.

V and J are TRBV6-5 and TRBJ1-2, with 8 bases fitting TRBD1. CDR3 length: 13 amino acids. Germline loops: CDR1 MNHEY, CDR2 SVGAGI. V shed 7 bases and J 4 bases; nucleotides not matched to a gene: 5. The chain's CDR3 is CASTPGGSYGYTF. In DNA, the CDR3 is TGTGCCAGCACCCCAGGGGGCAGCTATGGCTACACCTTC.

This rearrangement joins TRBV15 to TRBJ2-1; D is perhaps TRBD1 (6 bases). This CDR3 is 12 amino acids long. The germline V gene has CDR1 LNHNV and CDR2 YYDKDF (reference sequence). V lost 5 bases and J lost 10, with 12 bases in between. CDR3 residues: CATSPRQGEQFF. The CDR3 nucleotides read TGTGCCACCAGCCCTCGGCAGGGGGAGCAGTTCTTC.

V usage is TRBV5-1 and J usage is TRBJ2-3; 9 positions match TRBD2. With 5 bases clipped from V and 3 bases from J, the junction kept 7 bases outside the gene matches. Germline V lookup: CDR1 SGHRS, CDR2 YFSETQ. This CDR3 region has 15 residues. The CDR3 nucleotides read TGCGCCAGCAGAGCGGGGGGTTTGAGGACAGATACGCAGTATTTT. Protein product: CASRAGGLRTDTQYF.

The chain joins TRBV7-9 to TRBJ2-3; D unclear. CDR1 is SEHNR and CDR2 is FQNEAQ in the germline V gene (reference sequence). V was trimmed by 4 bases and J by 4 bases, leaving 9 bases between them. The length of the CDR3 is 13 residues. DNA for the CDR3: TGTGCCAGCAGCTCCCTCTCCCCAGATACGCAGTATTTT. It encodes CASSSLSPDTQYF.

This clone has only one observation. The rearrangement joins TRBV27 to TRBJ2-7; possibly TRBD1 for D (5 bases). CDR1 is MNHEY and CDR2 is SMNVEV in the germline V gene (reference sequence). The CDR3 sequence is 13 residues long. V lost 5 bases, J lost 3 bases, and 11 bases lay in between. The CDR3 nucleotides are TGTGCCAGCAGTCCGACAGAGCACTACGAGCAGTACTTC. The encoded protein is CASSPTEHYEQYF.

The chain combines TRBV6-1 with TRBJ2-3; possible D gene TRBD1, 7 bases. The V end was cut by 0 bases, the J end by 11 bases, with 12 bases between. Germline loops: CDR1 MNHNS, CDR2 SASEGT. CDR3 size: 13 residues. In nucleotides, the CDR3 is TGTGCCAGCAGTGAAGCCCACCAGGGGGGGCAGTATTTT. It codes for CASSEAHQGGQYF.

This clone has only a few counts. This rearrangement joins TRBV18 to TRBJ2-5; tentative D call: TRBD2 (5 bases). Germline V gives CDR1 KGHSH, CDR2 LQKENI. The CDR3 length is 13 residues. Trimming removed 2 bases from V and 4 bases from J, with 8 bases in between. CDR3 bases: TGTGCCAGCTCACCAATTGAGGGAGAGACCCAGTACTTC. Protein sequence: CASSPIEGETQYF.

This chain uses TRBV7-9 with TRBJ1-2; unclear D gene. The ends were cut back, 1 base at V and 4 bases at J, with 16 bases in the middle. This CDR3 has 16 residues. Germline V CDR1 and CDR2: SEHNR, FQNEAQ (reference sequence). Here the CDR3 reads CASSLDSGKQSYGYTF. The CDR3 nucleotides read TGTGCCAGCAGCTTAGATTCGGGGAAACAGAGCTATGGCTACACCTTC.

J is TRBJ2-7 and V is TRBV14; D is uncertain. The CDR3 consists of 16 residues. CDR1 SGHDN and CDR2 FVKESK come from the germline V gene. With 0 bases removed from V and 5 bases from J, the gap between germline ends came to 17 bases. CDR3 residues: CASSQDLNRQVDEQYF. CDR3 in DNA: TGTGCCAGCAGCCAAGATCTCAACCGGCAGGTCGACGAGCAGTACTTC.

This clone has a count of ten or more. This CDR3 is CASSEAWTSGMDTQYF. Written as DNA, the CDR3 is TGTGCCAGCAGTGAAGCGTGGACTAGCGGCATGGATACGCAGTATTTT. V usage is TRBV2 and J usage is TRBJ2-3; 10 bases agree with TRBD2. The ends lost 0 bases at V and 6 bases at J; junction bases unmatched: 6. The CDR3 has 16 amino acids. Germline CDR1 and CDR2: SNHLY and FYNNEI.

This clone was counted only a few times. The V call is TRBV5-1, the J call TRBJ2-1; 9 bases are a match to TRBD1. The V gene end was trimmed by 3 bases and the J gene end by 4 bases; junction bases not matched to a gene: 5. The germline CDR1 and CDR2 sequences are SGHRS and YFSETQ. This CDR3 region has 15 residues. The CDR3 loop reads CASSSGTGSYNEQFF. In nucleotides, the CDR3 is TGCGCCAGCAGCTCCGGGACAGGGAGTTACAATGAGCAGTTCTTC.

The chain joins TRBV2 to TRBJ2-5, with D unclear. The CDR3 runs 12 residues. The germline gives CDR1 SNHLY, CDR2 FYNNEI. V dropped 4 bases and J dropped 5 bases, with 8 bases sitting between them. CDR3 sequence: CASSVRVETQYF. In DNA, the CDR3 is TGTGCCAGCAGTGTACGGGTTGAGACCCAGTACTTC.

The sample holds a few counts of this clone. The V call is TRBV7-9, the J call TRBJ2-3; 11 bases fit TRBD2. This CDR3 contains 16 residues. The ends lost 8 bases at V and 3 bases at J; junction bases unmatched: 10. Germline CDR1 reads SEHNR; CDR2 reads FQNEAQ (reference sequence). The CDR3 protein is CASAYLAGGRTDTQYF. For the CDR3, the DNA is TGTGCCAGCGCATACTTAGCGGGGGGGCGGACAGATACGCAGTATTTT. The variable domain in full, with the rest retrieved from reference TRBV7-9 and TRBJ2-3, is DTGVSQNPRHKITKRGQNVTFRCDPISEHNRLYWYRQTLGQGPEFLTYFQNEAQLEKSRLLSDRFSAERPKGSFSTLEIQRTEQGDSAMYLCASAYLAGGRTDTQYFGPGTRLTVL.

The rearrangement uses TRBV2 and TRBJ1-1; D not resolved. Trimming removed 6 bases at V and 6 bases at J, with 14 bases between. CDR1 is SNHLY, CDR2 FYNNEI, per germline. The CDR3 is 13 amino acids. The CDR3, as DNA: TGTGCCAGCAGCTTGGGCCGCCTCTCTGAAGCTTTCTTT. Its translation: CASSLGRLSEAFF.

About this clone: No conserved phenylalanine or tryptophan ends this CDR3, so it is likely a read error. The DNA is left out, because the CDR3 cannot be placed on it with certainty; the CDR3 is given as TCRdb lists it. This sequence joins TRBV18 and TRBJ2-7; TRBD2 is the table's D call and was not checked against the DNA. The V gene's germline CDR1 is KGHSH and CDR2 LQKENI. Ends included, the CDR3 has 12 residues. This CDR3 is CASSPAGTSGTL.

The chain links TRBV19 to TRBJ1-4; 7 positions match TRBD1. In germline, CDR1 is LNHDA, CDR2 SQIVND (reference sequence). The CDR3 sequence is 14 residues long. J was trimmed by 6 bases and V by 3 bases; bases with no gene match: 4. The CDR3 bases are TGTGCCAGTAGTATCCAGGGGGGTTATGAAAAACTGTTTTTT. Protein sequence: CASSIQGGYEKLFF.

A note on this clone: Other DNA sequences in the same sample also yield this CDR3. The chain combines TRBV30 with TRBJ1-1; D not certain. This CDR3 is 12 amino acids long. Trimming removed 0 bases from V and 2 bases from J, with 4 bases in between. Germline V CDR1 and CDR2: GTSNPN, SVGIG (reference sequence). DNA for the CDR3: TGTGCCTGGAGTGTACTTAACACTGAAGCTTTCTTT. Amino acid sequence: CAWSVLNTEAFF.

This chain connects TRBV5-1 to TRBJ1-6, with 9 bases aligning to TRBD1. The CDR3 sequence is 15 residues long. Germline V gives CDR1 SGHRS, CDR2 YFSETQ. The J segment lost 7 bases and the V segment lost 4 bases, leaving 6 bases of the junction unmatched. CDR3 sequence (DNA): TGCGCCAGCAGCACCCGACAGGGGGAAAATTCACCCCTCCACTTT. Protein sequence: CASSTRQGENSPLHF.

This chain links TRBV6-5 with TRBJ2-7; D might be TRBD2 (5 bases). V was clipped by 0 bases and J by 2 bases, with 11 bases between them. Germline loops: CDR1 MNHEY, CDR2 SVGAGI. The CDR3 loop spans 15 amino acids. CDR3 protein: CASSYSFSSPYEQYF. The DNA for the CDR3 is TGTGCCAGCAGTTACTCATTCTCTAGCCCCTACGAGCAGTACTTC.

J is TRBJ2-1 and V is TRBV7-9; TRBD2 aligns across 13 bases. Germline loops: CDR1 SEHNR, CDR2 FQNEAQ (reference sequence). The CDR3 consists of 15 residues. Losses at the gene ends were 5 bases for V and 8 bases for J; bases not matched to a gene: 6. The CDR3 bases are TGTGCCAGCAGCCCGGGACTAGCGGGACTCGATGAGCAGTTCTTC. Amino acids: CASSPGLAGLDEQFF.

The genes are TRBV10-3 and TRBJ2-1, with 8 bases lining up with TRBD2. V dropped 5 bases and J dropped 6; count of bases not matched to a gene: 3. The CDR3 is made up of 13 amino acids. From germline, CDR1 is ENHRY and CDR2 SYGVKD. The CDR3 DNA sequence: TGTGCCATCAGTAGCGGGGGCCCCAATGAGCAGTTCTTC. It is translated as CAISSGGPNEQFF.